This T cell receptor beta chain was captured in a study of blood T cell repertoires in COVID-19. About the research overall: The United States, Italy and Spain supplied acute and convalescent COVID-19 samples. PBMCs, B-cell-depleted T cells, or T cells were the source of the cDNA or gDNA that made up the material.

V was cut by 1 base and J by 0 bases, with 7 bases left in between. This CDR3 comprises 15 residues. Germline V lookup: CDR1 LNHNV, CDR2 YYDKDF (reference sequence). Methods used by the authors: How many nucleated cells were present was estimated from reference gene primer amplification. Measured with immunoSEQ multiplex PCR; TCRdb has only the in-frame clones, and not every one. For V, J and clone size, that table is used; D and trimming come from the DNA. Here the sample spans roughly 260,000 clones, around 80% being singletons. This clonotype was obtained from a woman aged 40-49 years with active or convalescent COVID-19. What was sequenced was peripheral blood. The genes are TRBV15 and TRBJ2-1; a weak D match, TRBD1 (5 bases). The CDR3 sequence: CATSRGGSSYNEQFF. CDR3 DNA sequence: TGTGCCACCAGCAGAGGGGGCAGCTCCTACAATGAGCAGTTCTTC.